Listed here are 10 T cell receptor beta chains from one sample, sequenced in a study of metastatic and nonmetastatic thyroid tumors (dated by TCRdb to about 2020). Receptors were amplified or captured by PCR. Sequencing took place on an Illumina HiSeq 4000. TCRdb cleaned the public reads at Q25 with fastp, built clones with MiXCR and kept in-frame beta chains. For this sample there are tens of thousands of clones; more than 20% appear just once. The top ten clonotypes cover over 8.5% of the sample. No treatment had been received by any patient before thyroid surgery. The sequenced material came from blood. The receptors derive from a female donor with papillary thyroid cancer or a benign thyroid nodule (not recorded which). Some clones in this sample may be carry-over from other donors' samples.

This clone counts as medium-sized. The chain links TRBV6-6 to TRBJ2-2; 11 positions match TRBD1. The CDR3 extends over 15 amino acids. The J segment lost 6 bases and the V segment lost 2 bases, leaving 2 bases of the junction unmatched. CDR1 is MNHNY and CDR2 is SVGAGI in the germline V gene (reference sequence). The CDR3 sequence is CASSYRTGGSGELFF. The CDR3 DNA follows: TGTGCCAGCAGTTACCGGACAGGGGGCTCCGGGGAGCTGTTTTTT.

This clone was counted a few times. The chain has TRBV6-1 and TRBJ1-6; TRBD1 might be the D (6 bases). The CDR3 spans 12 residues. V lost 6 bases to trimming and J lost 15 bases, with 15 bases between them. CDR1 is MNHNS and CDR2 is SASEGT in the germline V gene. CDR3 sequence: CASRTGALNLHF. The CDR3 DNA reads TGTGCCAGCAGGACAGGCGCCTTAAACCTCCACTTT.

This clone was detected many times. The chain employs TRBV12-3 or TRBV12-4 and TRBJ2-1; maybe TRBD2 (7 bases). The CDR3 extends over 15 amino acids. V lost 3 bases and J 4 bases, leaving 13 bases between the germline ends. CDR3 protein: CASSFGRGGYNEQFF. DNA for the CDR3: TGTGCCAGCAGTTTTGGTAGGGGGGGGTACAATGAGCAGTTCTTC.

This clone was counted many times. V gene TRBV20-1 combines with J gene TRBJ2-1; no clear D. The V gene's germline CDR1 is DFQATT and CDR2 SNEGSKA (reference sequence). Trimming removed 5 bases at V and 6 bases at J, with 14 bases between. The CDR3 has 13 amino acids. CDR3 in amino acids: CSALSKTFNEQFF. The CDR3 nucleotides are TGCAGTGCTCTATCTAAGACTTTCAATGAGCAGTTCTTC.

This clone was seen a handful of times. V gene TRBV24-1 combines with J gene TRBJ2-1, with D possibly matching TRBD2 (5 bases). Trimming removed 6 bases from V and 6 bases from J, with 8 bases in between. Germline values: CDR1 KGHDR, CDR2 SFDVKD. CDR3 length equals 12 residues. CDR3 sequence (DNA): TGTGCCACCAGTAACCGGGGCAATGAGCAGTTCTTC. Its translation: CATSNRGNEQFF.

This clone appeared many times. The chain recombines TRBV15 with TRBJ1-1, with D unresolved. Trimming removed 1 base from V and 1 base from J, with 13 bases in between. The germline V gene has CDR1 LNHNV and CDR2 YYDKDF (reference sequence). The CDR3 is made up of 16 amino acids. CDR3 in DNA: TGTGCCACCAGCAGAGGAGTTGGCAGTTGGAACACTGAAGCTTTCTTT. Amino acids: CATSRGVGSWNTEAFF.

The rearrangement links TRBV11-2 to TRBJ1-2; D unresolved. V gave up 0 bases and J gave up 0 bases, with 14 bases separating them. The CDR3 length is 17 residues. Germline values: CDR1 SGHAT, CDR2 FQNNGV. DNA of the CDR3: TGTGCCAGCAGCTTAGAGCTTGTGGGCCTAGCTAACTATGGCTACACCTTC. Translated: CASSLELVGLANYGYTF.

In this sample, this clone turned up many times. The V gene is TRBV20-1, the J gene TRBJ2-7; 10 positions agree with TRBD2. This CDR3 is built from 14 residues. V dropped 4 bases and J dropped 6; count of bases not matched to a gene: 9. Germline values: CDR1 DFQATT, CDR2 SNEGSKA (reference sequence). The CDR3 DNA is TGCAGTGCTAAAGCGGGAGGGCCCTTCTCCGAGCAGTACTTC. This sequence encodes CSAKAGGPFSEQYF.

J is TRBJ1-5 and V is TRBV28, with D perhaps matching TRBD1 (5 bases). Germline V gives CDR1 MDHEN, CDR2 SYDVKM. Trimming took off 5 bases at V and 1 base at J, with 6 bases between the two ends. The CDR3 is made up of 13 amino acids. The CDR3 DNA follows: TGTGCCAGCAGTAGGGACAGCAATCAGCCCCAGCATTTT. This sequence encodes CASSRDSNQPQHF.

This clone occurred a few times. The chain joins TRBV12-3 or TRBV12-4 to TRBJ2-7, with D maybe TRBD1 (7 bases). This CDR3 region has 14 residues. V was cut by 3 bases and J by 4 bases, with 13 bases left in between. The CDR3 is CASSFGGGSYEQYF. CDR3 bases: TGTGCCAGCAGTTTTGGAGGGGGCAGTTACGAGCAGTACTTC.